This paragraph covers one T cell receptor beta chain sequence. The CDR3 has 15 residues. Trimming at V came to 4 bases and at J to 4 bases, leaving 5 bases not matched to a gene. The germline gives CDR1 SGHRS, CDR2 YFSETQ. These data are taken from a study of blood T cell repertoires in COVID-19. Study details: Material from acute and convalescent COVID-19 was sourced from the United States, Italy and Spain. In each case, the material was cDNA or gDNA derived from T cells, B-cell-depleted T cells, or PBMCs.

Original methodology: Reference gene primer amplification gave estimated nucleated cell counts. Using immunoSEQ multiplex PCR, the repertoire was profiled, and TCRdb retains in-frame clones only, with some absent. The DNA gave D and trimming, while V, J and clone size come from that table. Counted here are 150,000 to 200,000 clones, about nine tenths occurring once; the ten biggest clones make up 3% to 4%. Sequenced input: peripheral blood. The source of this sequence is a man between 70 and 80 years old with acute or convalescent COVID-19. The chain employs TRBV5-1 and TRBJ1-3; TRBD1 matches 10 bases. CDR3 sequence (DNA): TGCGCCAGCAGCACCGGACAGGGGGACGGAAACACCATATATTTT. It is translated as CASSTGQGDGNTIYF.